Sequencing of this T cell receptor beta chain was carried out in a study of siplizumab effects on memory and regulatory T cells. Study-level findings and limits: Greater diversity than memory cells seemed evident in naive T cells, which also appeared to be major alloresponse contributors.

As to this clone: The antigen is undetermined.

The V and J ends lost 4 bases and 5 bases respectively, with 11 bases between them. The CDR3 totals 13 residues. Per the germline V gene, CDR1 is MNHNY and CDR2 is SVGAGI (reference sequence). Produced via immunoSEQ multiplex PCR; TCRdb's table is partial and in-frame only. Of about 52,000 clones in the sample, about 97% were seen once. This clonotype was sampled from a human donor in good health. The sample was naive CD4+ T cells sorted from blood. The genes are TRBV6-6 and TRBJ1-2; D possibly corresponds to TRBD1 (5 bases). CDR3 protein: CASSSPGPYGYTF. In nucleotides, the CDR3 is TGTGCCAGCAGTTCCCCGGGGCCTTATGGCTACACCTTC.